Below, one T cell receptor beta chain is given with its context. This clonotype was seen at least ten times. Its antigen is still unknown. Base qualities were left out, and no much larger clone turns up one base away. Amplification of TCR beta CDR3 regions was carried out from RNA transcripts. A first-round RT-PCR of the TCR CDR3 used the HTBI primer set with the Qiagen OneStep RT-PCR kit. Libraries were constructed in a second round of multiplex PCR, after which size selection and purification were carried out. Libraries were sequenced paired-end with 100 bp reads on an Illumina HiSeq2000. The authors processed their data as follows. SOAPnuke was used to process the raw data, with reads discarded if the reads contained adapters or uncalled bases, had a mean Phred below 15, or lacked an exact constant-primer or identifier match. High-quality paired reads were merged using COPE v1.2.5, and each unique nucleotide sequence was defined as a clonotype. MiTCR v1.1 was used to align the clonotypes against IMGT TRBV, TRBD and TRBJ reference segments. Analysis was restricted to V-J combinations with a frequency above 0.0001, which covered about 99% of repertoires. The TCS score was defined as the ratio of F50 (clonal expansion) to E x V (chaos), calculated using BLOSUM62-based TCRdist between CDR3 peptides within each V-J. Welch's t-statistics and random forest reduced around 510 V-J features to roughly 13, which were used in a naive Bayes classifier (R e1071). TCRdb ran its own pipeline on the public reads, namely fastp trimming at Q25 and MiXCR clone calling, and kept in-frame beta chains. Entries are consolidated by CDR3 protein sequence, retaining the most common genes and DNA. TCRdb, not the authors, supplied the V and J calls. The sample contains a few hundred thousand distinct CDR3 sequences, about an eighth of them found a single time. 30% to 35% of the sample is in the top ten clones.

This sample was taken from a study of T cells in Graves' hyperthyroidism and ophthalmopathy (dated by TCRdb to between 2018 and 2020). Broadly, across the study: Peripheral blood was sampled at the time of initial diagnosis, prior to any treatment. To identify distinguishing TCR V-J signatures, a discovery cohort of 100 patients was used, comprising some 45 with Graves' ophthalmopathy and some 60 with stable Graves' hyperthyroidism. Prospective prediction of ophthalmopathy was tested in an independent validation cohort consisting of some 18 hyperthyroidism patients and over 15 patients who later progressed to ophthalmopathy. The 75 to 100 discovery patients were randomly split 7:3 into training and test sets. In addition, the study compared T-cell repertoires in thyroid tissue and in blood from about 6 Graves' hyperthyroidism patients. After blood sampling, hyperthyroidism patients were treated with methimazole at a starting dose of 30 mg daily, and ophthalmopathy patients were treated with high-dose intravenous methylprednisolone. According to the paper, TCR Vbeta CDR3 sequencing was carried out on some 130 peripheral blood samples, which came from around 43 ophthalmopathy, some 73 hyperthyroidism and approximately 17 progressor patients.

V drops 5 bases and J drops 2 bases, leaving 18 bases in between. The germline V gene encodes CDR1 MNHNS and CDR2 SASEGT. The CDR3 sequence holds 16 residues, the cysteine and phenylalanine included. Of the read, only the CDR3 DNA is kept; its 48 bases are in frame from base 1. Ophthalmopathy patients had moderately to severely active disease, Clinical Activity Score of at least 3, NOSPECS grade of at least 4, and duration under 3 months. Patients with uncontrolled infections, other autoimmune diseases, pregnancy or lactation were excluded. Diagnoses were established on the basis of clinical symptoms, serum thyroxine and TRAb, thyroid ultrasound, and orbital computed tomography. Ficoll-Paque density gradient centrifugation was used to isolate PBMCs from approximately 11 ml of fresh peripheral blood. Total RNA was extracted using Trizol reagent, and RNA quality was assessed on an Agilent 2100 Bioanalyzer.

Overall study results and their limits: During validation, the model predicted progression to ophthalmopathy a median of approximately 7 months ahead of onset, with approximately 70% sensitivity and roughly 72% specificity. No statistical method was used to set the sample size in advance, and investigators knew the group allocation. Most expanded thyroid clonotypes (frequency above 0.001) were also detected in blood, a finding suggesting that blood repertoires may reflect thyroid immune responses. Ophthalmopathy was separated from stable hyperthyroidism by a 13 V-J signature model, with approximately 90% sensitivity and just over 81% specificity obtained in cross-validation and 80%/75% obtained in testing.

The TCR sequence derives from a woman between 40 and 55 years old with Graves' ophthalmopathy. The chain was built from TRBV6-1 and TRBJ1-2; tentative D gene TRBD1, with 6 bases matching. The specimen sequenced was blood. The CDR3 corresponds to CASSSQARTANYGYTF. The DNA is as follows: TGTGCCAGCAGTTCCCAAGCTCGGACAGCGAACTATGGCTACACCTTC.